One TCR beta chain is described in this entry. Its specificity is unknown. The source of the sample is a study of cytotoxic CD8 clonotypes in ibrutinib-treated CLL. Study-level points and caveats: Clonality increased at ibrutinib response, then returned toward baseline at progression.

Frozen-stored PBMCs produced around 2.2 micrograms of genomic DNA for TCR beta libraries. Germline V gene lookup returns CDR1 SGHRS and CDR2 YFSETQ. V lost 2 bases, J lost 7 bases, and 9 bases stayed unmatched. This CDR3 has 15 residues. Deep sequencing aimed at 1 in 200,000 to 1 in 1 million T cells' resolution. Sequencing was performed with immunoSEQ multiplex PCR; in TCRdb, only in-frame clones are kept and a portion is missing. The table records more than 12,000 clones, around 67% of them present only once. This clonotype originated in a human donor with chronic lymphocytic leukemia. Sequencing used PBMCs, obtained before ibrutinib treatment. The gene calls are TRBV5-1 and TRBJ2-7, with TRBD2 identical over 10 bases. The CDR3 sequence is CASSFWSSGSGEQYF. For the CDR3, the DNA is TGCGCCAGCAGCTTTTGGTCTAGCGGGAGTGGTGAGCAGTACTTC. The full variable domain, in which reference TRBV5-1 and TRBJ2-7 provide the parts outside the CDR3, is KAGVTQTPRYLIKTRGQQVTLSCSPISGHRSVSWYQQTPGQGLQFLFEYFSETQRNKGNFPGRFSGRQFSNSRSEMNVSTLELGDSALYLCASSFWSSGSGEQYFGPGTRLTVT.